The clone carrying this T cell receptor (beta chain) was picked up a small number of times. In the source study's methods: Reference gene primers were amplified, and this amplification served to estimate nucleated cell counts. Profiled with immunoSEQ multiplex PCR; TCRdb holds only in-frame clones, not every one. V and J calls and clone size follow that table, whereas D and trimming were derived from the DNA. This sample has over 250,000 clones, with 86% found just once. V dropped 3 bases and J dropped 7 bases, with 10 bases sitting between them. Germline CDR1 is MNHEY and CDR2 is SMNVEV (reference sequence). The CDR3 has 13 residues. The record originates from a study of blood T cell repertoires in COVID-19.

The chain employs TRBV27 and TRBJ1-5; maybe TRBD1 (5 bases). The sample was peripheral blood. The clonotype originates from a man aged 40-49 years who had recovered from COVID-19. The CDR3 DNA sequence: TGTGCCAGCAGTTTTGAGGAGGGGCAGCCCCAGCATTTT. Translated: CASSFEEGQPQHF.